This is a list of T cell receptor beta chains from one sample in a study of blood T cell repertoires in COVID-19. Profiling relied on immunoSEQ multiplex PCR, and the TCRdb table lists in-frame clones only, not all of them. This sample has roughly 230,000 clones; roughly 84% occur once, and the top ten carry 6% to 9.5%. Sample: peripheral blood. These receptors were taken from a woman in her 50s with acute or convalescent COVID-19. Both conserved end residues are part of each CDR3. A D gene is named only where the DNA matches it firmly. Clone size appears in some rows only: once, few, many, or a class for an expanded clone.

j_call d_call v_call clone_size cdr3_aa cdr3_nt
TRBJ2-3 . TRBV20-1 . CSAPAGDTQYF TGCAGTGCTCCGGCGGGGGATACGCAGTATTTT
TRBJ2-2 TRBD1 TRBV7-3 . CASSPDRVTGELFF TGTGCCAGCAGCCCGGACAGGGTCACCGGGGAGCTGTTTTTT
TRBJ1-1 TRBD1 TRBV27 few CASSFDRGNTEAFF TGTGCCAGCAGTTTTGACAGGGGGAACACTGAAGCTTTCTTT
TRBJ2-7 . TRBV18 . CASSAETGSYEQYF TGTGCCAGCTCAGCGGAAACAGGTTCCTACGAGCAGTACTTC
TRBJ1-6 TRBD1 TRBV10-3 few CAISRDRAGSPLHF TGTGCCATCTCCCGGGACAGGGCGGGTTCACCCCTCCACTTT
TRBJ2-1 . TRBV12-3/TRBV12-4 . CASSLSEFNEQFF TGTGCCAGCAGTTTATCGGAGTTCAATGAGCAGTTCTTC
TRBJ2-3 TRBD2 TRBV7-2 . CASSLVAGVGTDTQYF TGTGCCAGCAGCTTAGTAGCGGGAGTTGGCACAGATACGCAGTATTTT
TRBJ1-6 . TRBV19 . CASPRTRDSPLHF TGTGCCAGCCCTCGGACCAGGGATTCACCCCTCCACTTT
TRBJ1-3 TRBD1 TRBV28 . CASSPGTGPGNTIYF TGTGCCAGCAGCCCCGGGACAGGGCCTGGAAACACCATATATTTT
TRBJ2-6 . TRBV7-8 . CASSPDWTGANVLTF TGTGCCAGCAGCCCAGACTGGACTGGGGCCAACGTCCTGACTTTC
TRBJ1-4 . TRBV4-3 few CASSSSGQGRNEKLFF TGCGCCAGCAGCTCATCCGGACAAGGGAGGAATGAAAAACTGTTTTTT
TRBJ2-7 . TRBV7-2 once CASSYVGGDLEQYF TGTGCCAGCAGCTACGTCGGCGGGGACCTCGAGCAGTACTTC
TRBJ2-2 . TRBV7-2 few CASSLVTTNTGELFF TGTGCCAGCAGCTTAGTTACAACGAACACCGGGGAGCTGTTTTTT
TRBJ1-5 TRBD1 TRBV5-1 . CASSLTGEQPQHF TGCGCCAGCAGCCTTACAGGGGAGCAGCCCCAGCATTTT
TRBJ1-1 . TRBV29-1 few CSVQVGAQNTEAFF TGCAGCGTCCAAGTTGGGGCGCAGAACACTGAAGCTTTCTTT
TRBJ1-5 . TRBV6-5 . CASSYSFQGGQPQHF TGTGCCAGCAGTTACTCGTTCCAGGGAGGACAGCCCCAGCATTTT
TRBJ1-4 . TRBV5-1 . CASSLGGTTNEKLFF TGCGCCAGCAGCTTGGGAGGGACAACTAATGAAAAACTGTTTTTT
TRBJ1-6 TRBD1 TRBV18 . CASSPDRGTPLHF TGTGCCAGCTCCCCGGACAGGGGCACACCCCTCCACTTT
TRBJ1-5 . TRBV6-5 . CASSYLLTATNQPQHF TGTGCCAGCAGTTACCTCCTTACAGCAACTAATCAGCCCCAGCATTTT
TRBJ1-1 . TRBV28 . CASSTFRWGGNTEAFF TGTGCCAGCAGCACTTTCAGGTGGGGGGGGAACACTGAAGCTTTCTTT
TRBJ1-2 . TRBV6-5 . CASSFAGDGYTF TGTGCCAGCAGTTTTGCGGGGGATGGCTACACCTTC
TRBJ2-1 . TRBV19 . CASSMAPRLEQFF TGTGCCAGTAGTATGGCCCCCCGTCTTGAGCAGTTCTTC
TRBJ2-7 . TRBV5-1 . CASSLGPAGYEQYF TGCGCCAGCAGCTTGGGACCGGCGGGGTACGAGCAGTACTTC
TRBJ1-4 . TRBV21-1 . CASSKDSNEKLFF TGTGCCAGCAGCAAGGACAGTAATGAAAAACTGTTTTTT
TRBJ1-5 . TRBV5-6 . CASSHRASNQPQHF TGTGCCAGCAGCCACAGGGCTAGCAATCAGCCCCAGCATTTT
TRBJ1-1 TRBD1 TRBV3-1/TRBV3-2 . CASSHKCPGQMNTEAFF TGTGCCAGCAGCCACAAATGTCCGGGACAGATGAACACTGAAGCTTTCTTT
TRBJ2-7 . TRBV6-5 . CASSPRTENYEQYF TGTGCCAGCAGTCCCCGGACAGAGAACTACGAGCAGTACTTC
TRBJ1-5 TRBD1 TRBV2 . CASSKGPTGGYSNQPQHF TGTGCCAGCAGTAAAGGACCTACAGGGGGGTATAGCAATCAGCCCCAGCATTTT
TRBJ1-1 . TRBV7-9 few CASSPGGRTEAFF TGTGCCAGCAGCCCCGGGGGGCGCACTGAAGCTTTCTTT
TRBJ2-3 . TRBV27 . CASSGGPTDTQYF TGTGCCAGCAGCGGCGGCCCCACAGATACGCAGTATTTT
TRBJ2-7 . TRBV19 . CASSRRDTYEQYF TGTGCCAGTAGTCGCAGGGACACCTACGAGCAGTACTTC
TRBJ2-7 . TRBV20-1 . CSATPYEQYF TGCAGTGCTACCCCTTACGAGCAGTACTTC
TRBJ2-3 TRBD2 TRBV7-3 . CASSKWTSGFNTQYF TGTGCCAGCAGCAAGTGGACTAGCGGATTTAATACGCAGTATTTT
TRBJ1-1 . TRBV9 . CASSVVGGGPMNTEAFF TGTGCCAGCAGCGTAGTCGGCGGGGGACCGATGAACACTGAAGCTTTCTTT
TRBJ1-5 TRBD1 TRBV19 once CASSIVRDRGRLDQPQHF TGTGCCAGTAGTATAGTACGAGACAGGGGGCGATTAGATCAGCCCCAGCATTTT
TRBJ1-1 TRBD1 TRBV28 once CASRLGQANTEAFF TGTGCCAGCAGATTAGGACAGGCGAACACTGAAGCTTTCTTT
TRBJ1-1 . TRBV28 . CASHAGDTEAFF TGTGCCAGCCATGCGGGAGACACTGAAGCTTTCTTT
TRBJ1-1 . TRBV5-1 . CASSPLQLLNTEAFF TGCGCCAGCAGCCCCCTACAGTTATTGAACACTGAAGCTTTCTTT
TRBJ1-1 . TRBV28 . CASRLPLVDTEAFF TGTGCCAGCAGACTCCCGCTGGTAGACACTGAAGCTTTCTTT
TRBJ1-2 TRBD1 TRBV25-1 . CASSGTGLIYTF TGTGCCAGCAGTGGGACAGGGCTTATCTACACCTTC
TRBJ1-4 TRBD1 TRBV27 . CASRARGPPNEKLFF TGTGCCAGCAGGGCCAGGGGGCCCCCTAATGAAAAACTGTTTTTT
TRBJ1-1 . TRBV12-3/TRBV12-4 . CASSLKGRAFF TGTGCCAGCAGTTTGAAAGGGAGGGCTTTCTTT
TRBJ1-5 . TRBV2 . CASSEQVQNQPQHF TGTGCCAGCAGTGAGCAGGTTCAGAATCAGCCCCAGCATTTT
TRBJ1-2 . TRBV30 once CAWSPSRYGYTF TGTGCCTGGAGCCCGAGTCGGTATGGCTACACCTTC
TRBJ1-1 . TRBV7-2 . CASTGGNFDTEAFF TGTGCCAGCACCGGGGGGAACTTCGACACTGAAGCTTTCTTT
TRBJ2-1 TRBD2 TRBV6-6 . CASSTTSGGAYNEQFF TGTGCCAGCAGCACCACGAGCGGGGGGGCCTACAATGAGCAGTTCTTC
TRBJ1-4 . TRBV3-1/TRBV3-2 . CASSQVEGLGEKLFF TGTGCCAGCAGCCAAGTGGAGGGGTTAGGTGAAAAACTGTTTTTT
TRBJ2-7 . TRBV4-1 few CASSQEEDPFSYEQYF TGCGCCAGCAGCCAAGAAGAGGATCCTTTCTCCTACGAGCAGTACTTC
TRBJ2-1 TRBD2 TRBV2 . CASRAPGLFYNEQFF TGTGCCAGCAGGGCACCGGGACTATTTTACAATGAGCAGTTCTTC
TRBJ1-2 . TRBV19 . CASSIPGYGYTF TGTGCCAGTAGTATTCCCGGTTATGGCTACACCTTC
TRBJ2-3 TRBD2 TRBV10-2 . CASRLTSGSTDTQYF TGCGCCAGCAGACTGACTAGCGGAAGCACAGATACGCAGTATTTT